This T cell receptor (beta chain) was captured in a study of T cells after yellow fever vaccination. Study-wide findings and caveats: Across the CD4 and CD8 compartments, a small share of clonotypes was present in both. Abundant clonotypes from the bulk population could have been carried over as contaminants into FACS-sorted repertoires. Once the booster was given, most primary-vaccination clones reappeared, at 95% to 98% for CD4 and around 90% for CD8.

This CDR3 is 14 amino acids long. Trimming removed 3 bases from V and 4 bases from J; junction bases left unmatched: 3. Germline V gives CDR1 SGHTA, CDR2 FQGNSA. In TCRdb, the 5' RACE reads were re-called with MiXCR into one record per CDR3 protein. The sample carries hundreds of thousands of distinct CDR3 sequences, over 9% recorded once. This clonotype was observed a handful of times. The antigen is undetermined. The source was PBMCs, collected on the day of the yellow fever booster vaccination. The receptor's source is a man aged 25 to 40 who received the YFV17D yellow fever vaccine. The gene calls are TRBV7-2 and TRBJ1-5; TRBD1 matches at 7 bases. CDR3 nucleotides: TGTGCCAGCAGCTTCGGGACAGCAAATCAGCCCCAGCATTTT. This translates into CASSFGTANQPQHF.